This T cell receptor (beta chain) came from a study of blood T cell repertoires in COVID-19. Study in general: Samples representing acute and convalescent COVID-19 were sourced from the United States, Italy and Spain. Nucleic acid was either cDNA or gDNA, and it came from T cells, B-cell-depleted T cells, or PBMCs.

In the original workflow: Reference gene primer amplification gave nucleated cell count estimates. Profiled with immunoSEQ multiplex PCR; TCRdb holds only in-frame clones, not every one. V and J calls and clone size follow that table, whereas D and trimming were derived from the DNA. The top ten clones hold less than 3% of a sample with around 300,000 clones, just over 85% of them seen once. Trimming removed 5 bases from V and 3 bases from J; junction bases left unmatched: 7. The CDR3 contains 15 residues. Germline V gene lookup returns CDR1 PRHDT and CDR2 FYEKMQ (reference sequence). This clonotype originated in a woman aged 25 to 39 with active or convalescent COVID-19. The sample comprised peripheral blood. The chain employs TRBV13 and TRBJ2-3; 8 nucleotides match TRBD2. This chain's CDR3 is CASSLTSDLTDTQYF. The CDR3 coding sequence is TGTGCCAGCAGCCTGACTAGCGACCTTACAGATACGCAGTATTTT. Looking up the rest from reference TRBV13 and TRBJ2-3 gives the full variable domain: AAGVIQSPRHLIKEKRETATLKCYPIPRHDTVYWYQQGPGQDPQFLISFYEKMQSDKGSIPDRFSAQQFSDYHSELNMSSLELGDSALYFCASSLTSDLTDTQYFGPGTRLTVL.